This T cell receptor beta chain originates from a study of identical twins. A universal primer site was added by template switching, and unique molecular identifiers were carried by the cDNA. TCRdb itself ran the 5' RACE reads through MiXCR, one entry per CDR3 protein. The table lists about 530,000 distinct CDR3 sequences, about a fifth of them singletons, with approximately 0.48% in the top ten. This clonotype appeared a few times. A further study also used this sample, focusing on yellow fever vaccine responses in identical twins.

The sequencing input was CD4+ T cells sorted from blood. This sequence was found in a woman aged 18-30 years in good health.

The CDR3 here is CASRGQKYGYTF. The CDR3 coding sequence is TGTGCCAGCAGGGGACAGAAGTATGGCTACACCTTC. V and J are TRBV12-3 or TRBV12-4 and TRBJ1-2, with 7 bases matching TRBD1. J was trimmed by 5 bases and V by 6 bases; bases with no gene match: 3. This CDR3 has 12 amino acids.